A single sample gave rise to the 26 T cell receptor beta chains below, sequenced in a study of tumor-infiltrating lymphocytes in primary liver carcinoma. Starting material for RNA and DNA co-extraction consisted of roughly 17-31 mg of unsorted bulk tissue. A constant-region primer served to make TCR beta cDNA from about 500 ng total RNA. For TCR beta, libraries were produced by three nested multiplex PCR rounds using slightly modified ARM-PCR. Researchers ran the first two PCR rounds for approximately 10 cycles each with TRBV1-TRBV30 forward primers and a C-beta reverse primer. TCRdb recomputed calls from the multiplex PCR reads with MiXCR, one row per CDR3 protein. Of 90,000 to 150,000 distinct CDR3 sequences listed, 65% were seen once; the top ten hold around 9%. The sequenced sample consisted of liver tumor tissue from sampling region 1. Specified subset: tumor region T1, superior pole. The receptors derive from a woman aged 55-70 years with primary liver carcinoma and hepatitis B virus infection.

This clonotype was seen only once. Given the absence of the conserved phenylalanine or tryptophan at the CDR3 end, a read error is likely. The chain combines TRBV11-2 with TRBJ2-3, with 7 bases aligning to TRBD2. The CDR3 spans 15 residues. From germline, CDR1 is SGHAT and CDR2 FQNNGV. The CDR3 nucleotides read TGTGCCAGCAGCTTCGGACTAGGACACACAGATGCGCAGTATTAT. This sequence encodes CASSFGLGHTDAQYY.

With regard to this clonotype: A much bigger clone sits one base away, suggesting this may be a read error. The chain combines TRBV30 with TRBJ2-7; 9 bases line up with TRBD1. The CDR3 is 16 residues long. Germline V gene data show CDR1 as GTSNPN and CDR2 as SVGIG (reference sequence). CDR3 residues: CAWSSTHRGPSYEQNF. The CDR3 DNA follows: TGTGCCTGGAGTTCCACCCACAGGGGGCCATCCTACGAGCAGAACTTC.

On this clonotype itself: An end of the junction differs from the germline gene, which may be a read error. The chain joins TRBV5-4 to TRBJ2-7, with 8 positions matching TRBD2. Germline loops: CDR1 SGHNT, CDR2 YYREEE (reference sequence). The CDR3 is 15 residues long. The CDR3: CASSLYSGSSYGQYF. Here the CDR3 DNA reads TGTGCCAGCAGCTTATACAGCGGGAGCTCCTACGGGCAGTACTTC. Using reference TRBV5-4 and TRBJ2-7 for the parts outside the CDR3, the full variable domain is ETGVTQSPTHLIKTRGQQVTLRCSSQSGHNTVSWYQQALGQGPQFIFQYYREEENGRGNFPPRFSGLQFPNYSSELNVNALELDDSALYLCASSLYSGSSYGQYFGPGTRLTVT.

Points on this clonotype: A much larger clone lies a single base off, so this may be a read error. CDR3 sequence (DNA): TGTGCCAGCAGTTACTCGCCAGGTCTGACAGGGAACTATGGCTACACCTTC. Its translation is CASSYSPGLTGNYGYTF. The chain links TRBV6-5 to TRBJ1-2, with TRBD1 matching over 7 bases. CDR1 is MNHEY, CDR2 SVGAGI, per germline. Trimming took 0 bases from V and 2 from J; bases not matched to a gene: 9. CDR3 length equals 17 residues.

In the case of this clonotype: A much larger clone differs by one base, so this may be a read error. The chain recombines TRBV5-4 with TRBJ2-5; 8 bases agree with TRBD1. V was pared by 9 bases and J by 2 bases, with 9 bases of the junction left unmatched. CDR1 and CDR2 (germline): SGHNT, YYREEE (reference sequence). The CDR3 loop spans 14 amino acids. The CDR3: CANRATGAQETQYF. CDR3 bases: TGTGCCAACAGAGCGACAGGGGCTCAAGAGACCCAGTACTTC.

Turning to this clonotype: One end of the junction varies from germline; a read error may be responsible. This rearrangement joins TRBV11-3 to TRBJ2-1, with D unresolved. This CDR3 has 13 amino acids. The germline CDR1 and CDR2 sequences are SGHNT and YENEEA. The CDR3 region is CVSSFDNVNEQFF. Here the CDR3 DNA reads TGTGTCAGCAGCTTCGACAATGTCAATGAGCAGTTCTTC. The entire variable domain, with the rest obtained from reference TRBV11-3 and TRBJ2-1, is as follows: EAGVVQSPRYKIIEKKQPVAFWCNPISGHNTLYWYLQNLGQGPELLIRYENEEAVDDSQLPKDRFSAERLKGVDSTLKIQPAELGDSAVYLCVSSFDNVNEQFFGPGTRLTVL.

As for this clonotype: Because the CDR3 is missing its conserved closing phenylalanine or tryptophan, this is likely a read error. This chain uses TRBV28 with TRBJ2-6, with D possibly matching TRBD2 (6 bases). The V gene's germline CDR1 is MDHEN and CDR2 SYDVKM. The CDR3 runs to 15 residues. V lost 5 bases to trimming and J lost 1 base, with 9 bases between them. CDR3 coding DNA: TGTGCCAGCAGTGCCCGGGGGTCTGGGGCCAACGTCCTGACTCTC. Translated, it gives CASSARGSGANVLTL.

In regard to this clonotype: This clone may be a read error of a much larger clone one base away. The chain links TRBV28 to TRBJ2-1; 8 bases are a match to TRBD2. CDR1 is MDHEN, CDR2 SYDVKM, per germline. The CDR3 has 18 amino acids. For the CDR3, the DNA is TGTGCCAGCAGTTTATCCCCGGGACTAGGAAGCTCCTACAATGAGAAGTTCTTC. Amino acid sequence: CASSLSPGLGSSYNEKFF.

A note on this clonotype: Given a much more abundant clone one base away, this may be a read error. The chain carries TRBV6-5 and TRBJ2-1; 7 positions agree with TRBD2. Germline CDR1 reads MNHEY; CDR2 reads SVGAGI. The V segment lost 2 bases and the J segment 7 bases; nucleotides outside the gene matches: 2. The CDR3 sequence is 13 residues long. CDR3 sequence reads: CASSYPRGNEQFF. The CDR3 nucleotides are TGTGCCAGCAGTTACCCGCGGGGGAATGAGCAGTTCTTC.

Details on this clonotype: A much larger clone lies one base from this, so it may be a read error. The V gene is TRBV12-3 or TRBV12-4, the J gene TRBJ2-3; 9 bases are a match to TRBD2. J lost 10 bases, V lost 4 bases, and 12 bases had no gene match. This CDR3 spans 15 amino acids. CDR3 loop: CASSSWLAGSDAQYF. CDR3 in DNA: TGTGCCAGCAGTTCCTGGCTAGCGGGGTCGGATGCGCAGTATTTT.

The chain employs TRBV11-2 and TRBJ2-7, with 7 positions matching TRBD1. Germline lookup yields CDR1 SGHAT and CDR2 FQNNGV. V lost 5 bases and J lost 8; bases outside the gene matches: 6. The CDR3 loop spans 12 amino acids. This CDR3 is CASSREGAKQYF. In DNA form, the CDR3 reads TGTGCCAGCAGCCGCGAGGGGGCCAAGCAGTACTTC. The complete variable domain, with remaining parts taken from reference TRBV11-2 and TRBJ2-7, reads EAGVAQSPRYKIIEKRQSVAFWCNPISGHATLYWYQQILGQGPKLLIQFQNNGVVDDSQLPKDRFSAERLKGVDSTLKIQPAKLEDSAVYLCASSREGAKQYFGPGTRLTVT.

CDR3 sequence: CASSKPGLEGYNEQFF. Written as DNA, the CDR3 is TGTGCCAGCAGCAAACCGGGACTAGAAGGGTACAATGAGCAGTTCTTC. This rearrangement joins TRBV14 to TRBJ2-1; 8 nucleotides align to TRBD2. The CDR3 is 16 amino acids. Germline V CDR1 and CDR2: SGHDN, FVKESK. The ends lost 5 bases at V and 4 bases at J; junction bases unmatched: 10.

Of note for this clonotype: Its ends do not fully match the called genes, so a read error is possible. CDR3: CASSQWLAGGYVQYF. The CDR3, as DNA: TGCGCCAGCAGCCAATGGCTAGCGGGAGGCTACGTGCAGTACTTC. The chain joins TRBV4-1 to TRBJ2-7; 11 bases match TRBD2. Germline V gene lookup returns CDR1 MGHRA and CDR2 YSYEKL. The CDR3 contains 15 residues.

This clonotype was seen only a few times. Written as DNA, the CDR3 is TGTGCCAGCAGTTCTCGGACAGGGCGGAAAACAGATACGCAGTATTTT. Protein: CASSSRTGRKTDTQYF. This chain links TRBV12-3 or TRBV12-4 with TRBJ2-3; 8 bases are shared with TRBD1. CDR3 length: 16 amino acids. V gave up 4 bases and J gave up 3 bases; unmatched junction bases: 9.

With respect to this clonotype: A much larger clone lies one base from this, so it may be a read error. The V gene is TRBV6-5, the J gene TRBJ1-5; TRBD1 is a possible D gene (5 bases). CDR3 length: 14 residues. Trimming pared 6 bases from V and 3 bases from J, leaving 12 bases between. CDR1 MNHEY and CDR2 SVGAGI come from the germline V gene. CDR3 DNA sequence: TGTGCCAGCAGCCGACGACAGCCCAATCAGCCCCAGCATTTT. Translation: CASSRRQPNQPQHF.

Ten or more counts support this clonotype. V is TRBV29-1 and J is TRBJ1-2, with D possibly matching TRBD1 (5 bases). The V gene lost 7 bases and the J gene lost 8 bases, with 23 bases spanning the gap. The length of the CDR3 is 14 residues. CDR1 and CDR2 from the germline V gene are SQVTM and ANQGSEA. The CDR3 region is CSADQGAQKGGYTF. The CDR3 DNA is TGCAGCGCCGATCAGGGAGCTCAGAAGGGCGGCTACACCTTC.

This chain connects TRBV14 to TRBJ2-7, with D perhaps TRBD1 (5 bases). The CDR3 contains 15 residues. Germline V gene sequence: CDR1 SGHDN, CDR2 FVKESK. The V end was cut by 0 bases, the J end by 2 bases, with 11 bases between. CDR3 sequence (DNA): TGTGCCAGCAGCCAAGATCTAGGGGCCACCTACGAGCAGTACTTC. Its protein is CASSQDLGATYEQYF.

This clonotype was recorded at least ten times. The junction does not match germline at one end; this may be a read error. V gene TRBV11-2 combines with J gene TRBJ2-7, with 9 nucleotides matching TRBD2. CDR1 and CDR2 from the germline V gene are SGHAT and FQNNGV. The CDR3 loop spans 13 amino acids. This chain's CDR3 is CASSLGRLAADHF. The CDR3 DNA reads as TGTGCCAGCAGCTTAGGACGACTAGCGGCAGACCACTTC.

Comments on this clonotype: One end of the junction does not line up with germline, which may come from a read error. The CDR3 loop is CASSRYGQLSNTEPFF. CDR3 nucleotide sequence: TGTGCCAGCAGCCGTTACGGACAACTCTCGAACACTGAACCTTTCTTT. The chain joins TRBV11-2 to TRBJ1-1, with D possibly matching TRBD1 (5 bases). The V gene's germline CDR1 is SGHAT and CDR2 FQNNGV. There are 16 residues in the CDR3.

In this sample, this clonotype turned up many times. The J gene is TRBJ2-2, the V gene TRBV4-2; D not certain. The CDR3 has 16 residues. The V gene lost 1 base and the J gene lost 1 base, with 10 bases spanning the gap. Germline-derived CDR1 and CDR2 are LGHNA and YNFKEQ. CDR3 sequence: CASSQGASMNTGELFF. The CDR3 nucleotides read TGTGCCAGCAGCCAAGGGGCCAGTATGAACACCGGGGAGCTGTTTTTT.

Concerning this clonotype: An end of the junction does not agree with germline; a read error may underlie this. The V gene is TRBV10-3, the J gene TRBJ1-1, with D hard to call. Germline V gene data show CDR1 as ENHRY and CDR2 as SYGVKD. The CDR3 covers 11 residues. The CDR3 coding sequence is TGTGCCATCAGTATGAACACTGAAGCTTCCTTT. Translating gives CAISMNTEASF.

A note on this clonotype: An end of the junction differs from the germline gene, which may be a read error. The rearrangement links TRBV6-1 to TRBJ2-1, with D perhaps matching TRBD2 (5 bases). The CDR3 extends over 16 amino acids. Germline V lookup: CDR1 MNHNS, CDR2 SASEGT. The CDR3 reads CASSHGLRRDYIEQFF. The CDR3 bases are TGTGCCAGCAGTCATGGACTGAGGCGAGACTACATTGAGCAATTCTTC.

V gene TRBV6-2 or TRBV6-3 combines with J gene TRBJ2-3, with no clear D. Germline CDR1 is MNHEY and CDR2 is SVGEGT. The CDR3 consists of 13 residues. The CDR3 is CVNSYSNTDTQYF. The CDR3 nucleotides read TGTGTCAACAGTTACTCTAACACAGATACGCAGTATTTT.

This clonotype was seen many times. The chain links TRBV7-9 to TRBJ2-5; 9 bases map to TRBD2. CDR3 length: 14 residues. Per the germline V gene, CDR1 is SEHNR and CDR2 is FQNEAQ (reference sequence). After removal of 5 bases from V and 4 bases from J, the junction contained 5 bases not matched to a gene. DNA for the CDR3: TGTGCCAGCAGCATCCGGACTAGCGCAGAGACCCAGTACTTC. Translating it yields CASSIRTSAETQYF. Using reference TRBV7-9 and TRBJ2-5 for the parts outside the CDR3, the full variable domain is DTGVSQNPRHKITKRGQNVTFRCDPISEHNRLYWYRQTLGQGPEFLTYFQNEAQLEKSRLLSDRFSAERPKGSFSTLEIQRTEQGDSAMYLCASSIRTSAETQYFGPGTRLLVL.

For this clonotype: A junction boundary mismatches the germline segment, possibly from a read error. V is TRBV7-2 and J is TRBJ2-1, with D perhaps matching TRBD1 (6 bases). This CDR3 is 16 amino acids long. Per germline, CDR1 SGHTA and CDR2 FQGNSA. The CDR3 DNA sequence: TGTGTCAGCAGCCCGCAAGGGGGATATTCCTACAATGAGCAGTTCTTC. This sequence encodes CVSSPQGGYSYNEQFF.

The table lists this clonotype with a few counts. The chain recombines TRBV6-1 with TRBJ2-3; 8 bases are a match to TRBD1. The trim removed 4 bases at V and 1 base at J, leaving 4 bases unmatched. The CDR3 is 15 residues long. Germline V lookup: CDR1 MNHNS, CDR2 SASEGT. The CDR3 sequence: CASSGVTGGTDTQYF. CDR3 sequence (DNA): TGTGCCAGCAGTGGAGTGACAGGGGGCACAGATACGCAGTATTTT.